This T cell receptor (beta chain) originates from a study of T cells in narcolepsy. Study-wide points: No autoreactive T cell clone sequences appeared in some memory CD4+ repertoires.

Trimming took 5 bases from V and 6 from J; bases not matched to a gene: 4. The CDR3 is 15 amino acids. CDR1 and CDR2 (germline): MNHNS, SASEGT. A word on this clone: Its matching antigen is unknown.

Profiled with immunoSEQ multiplex PCR; TCRdb holds only in-frame clones, not every one. The sample holds nearly 35,000 clones, 80% seen once. The source material was memory (CD45RA-) CD4+ T cells from blood. This receptor was identified in a human donor in good health. The chain combines TRBV6-1 with TRBJ2-2; 12 bases are shared with TRBD2. In DNA, the CDR3 is TGTGCCAGCAGTAGGGCTAGCGGGGGGGCCGGGGAGCTGTTTTTT. This codes for CASSRASGGAGELFF.